This TCR beta chain was identified during a study of cytomegalovirus exposure and HLA in healthy donors. Study results and caveats: By HLA locus, TCR association rates varied in a later analysis, with DRB1 showing the most and HLA-C the fewest. In an earlier analysis, about 90% or about 30%: the productive usage of most TCR beta V segments. No immune exposure information besides CMV serostatus was available.

After removal of 5 bases from V and 0 bases from J, the junction contained 2 bases not matched to a gene. Germline V lookup: CDR1 SGHTA, CDR2 FQGNSA. The CDR3 contains 15 residues. The donors (healthy individuals) were bone marrow donors. PCR primers comprised 60 Vbeta and 13 Jbeta primers. Some clones are missing from TCRdb's copy, which holds only in-frame ones; the method was immunoSEQ multiplex PCR. This table holds some 140,000 clones, around 74% found once. A note on this clone: Antigen: not known.

The chain is built from TRBV7-2 and TRBJ2-7; TRBD2 aligns across 12 bases. This sequence originates from a man between 18 and 29 years old in good health and CMV-seronegative. The sequenced sample consisted of PBMCs. This CDR3 is CASSRTSGASYEQYV. In DNA form, the CDR3 reads TGTGCCAGCAGCCGGACTAGCGGGGCCTCCTACGAGCAGTACGTC.